The 27 T cell receptor beta chains given below trace back to one sample, sequenced in a study of identical twins. One entry per CDR3 protein results from TCRdb running MiXCR on the 5' RACE reads. In the table there are roughly 720,000 distinct CDR3 sequences, 15% to 20% of which are singletons. These data also formed part of another study, on T cells expressing NK-cell markers.

The source material was PBMCs. Receptor source: a woman aged 18-35 years in good health.

This chain links TRBV10-3 with TRBJ2-5; TRBD1 might be the D (6 bases). Trimming left V 5 bases short and J 5 bases short, with 6 bases between. Germline values: CDR1 ENHRY, CDR2 SYGVKD. This CDR3 has 11 residues. The CDR3 region is CAISTGETQYF. Here the CDR3 DNA reads TGTGCCATCAGTACAGGGGAGACCCAGTACTTC.

The V call is TRBV29-1, the J call TRBJ1-2, with D possibly TRBD1 on 5 matching bases. The CDR3 length is 12 residues. Germline V gene lookup returns CDR1 SQVTM and CDR2 ANQGSEA. Trimming stripped 6 bases from V and 5 bases from J, with 13 bases between. The CDR3, as DNA: TGCAGCGTCATGACAGCTGATTATGGCTACACCTTC. It translates to CSVMTADYGYTF.

The chain carries TRBV14 and TRBJ1-1; no definite D call. In germline, CDR1 is SGHDN, CDR2 FVKESK. With 4 bases removed from V and 0 bases from J, the gap between germline ends came to 9 bases. The CDR3 extends over 14 amino acids. As DNA, the CDR3 is TGTGCCAGCAGCCGCCACATAATGAACACTGAAGCTTTCTTT. The encoded protein is CASSRHIMNTEAFF.

This clonotype turned up a few times. The chain combines TRBV12-3 or TRBV12-4 with TRBJ2-2, with 7 bases aligning to TRBD2. The CDR3 is 15 residues long. V trimming: 6 bases; J trimming: 5 bases; junction bases outside the gene matches: 9. The CDR3 protein is CASRPITSATGELFF. For the CDR3, the DNA is TGTGCCAGCAGGCCCATTACTAGCGCAACCGGGGAGCTGTTTTTT.

A few counts support this clonotype. The chain couples TRBV4-3 to TRBJ2-3, with D perhaps given as TRBD1 or TRBD2 (5 bases each). Trimming pared 4 bases from V and 2 bases from J, leaving 16 bases between. CDR3 length: 16 residues. Germline V gene sequence: CDR1 LGHNA, CDR2 YSLEER. The CDR3 region has the DNA TGCGCCAGCAGCCGAGGGGTCGAACTACTCACAGATACGCAGTATTTT. Its protein is CASSRGVELLTDTQYF.

CDR3 sequence (DNA): TGCAGTGCGATGACTAGCGGGGTCTACGAGCAGTACTTC. Encoded protein: CSAMTSGVYEQYF. The gene calls are TRBV20-1 and TRBJ2-7, with 11 bases aligning to TRBD2. This CDR3 is built from 13 residues. With 6 bases clipped from V and 3 bases from J, the junction kept 4 bases outside the gene matches. Germline V gives CDR1 DFQATT, CDR2 SNEGSKA (reference sequence).

This clonotype was seen a few times. The gene calls are TRBV20-1 and TRBJ2-3; D possibly corresponds to TRBD1 (7 bases). The CDR3 has 16 amino acids. The germline CDR1 and CDR2 sequences are DFQATT and SNEGSKA (reference sequence). The V end was cut by 0 bases, the J end by 4 bases, with 17 bases between. The CDR3 bases are TGCAGTGCTAGAGATCCCCAGGGGGGTGGGCCAGATACGCAGTATTTT. It encodes CSARDPQGGGPDTQYF.

V and J are TRBV23-1 and TRBJ2-4; no reliable D call. TRBV23-1 is known as an ORF, though its function is uncertain. The CDR3 runs to 13 residues. Trimming took off 3 bases at V and 12 bases at J, with 15 bases between the two ends. CDR3 in DNA: TGCGCCAGCAGTCACCTTCATCCGGTATCTCAGTACTTC. Its translation: CASSHLHPVSQYF.

The sample holds a few counts of this clonotype. The chain uses TRBV20-1 and TRBJ2-7; 7 bases are shared with TRBD2. The germline V gene encodes CDR1 DFQATT and CDR2 SNEGSKA (reference sequence). This CDR3 region has 13 residues. Losses at the gene ends were 6 bases for V and 5 bases for J; bases not matched to a gene: 10. CDR3 nucleotide sequence: TGCAGTGCGGAGTATGGGAGCGGGGACGAGCAGTACTTC. It is translated as CSAEYGSGDEQYF.

This chain joins TRBV7-2 and TRBJ2-5; no firm D call. The V end was cut by 0 bases, the J end by 5 bases, with 13 bases between. CDR3 size: 15 residues. Germline CDR1 and CDR2: SGHTA and FQGNSA. The CDR3 loop reads CASSLASTFGETQYF. CDR3 DNA sequence: TGTGCCAGCAGCTTAGCGAGTACCTTCGGGGAGACCCAGTACTTC.

The chain couples TRBV7-2 to TRBJ2-7, with 7 nucleotides matching TRBD2. The germline CDR1 and CDR2 sequences are SGHTA and FQGNSA. The J segment lost 1 base and the V segment lost 7 bases, leaving 4 bases of the junction unmatched. This CDR3 is built from 13 residues. This CDR3 is CASKGRESYEQYF. In DNA, the CDR3 is TGTGCCAGCAAGGGGAGGGAGTCCTACGAGCAGTACTTC.

V is TRBV3-1 and J is TRBJ2-7; D is possibly TRBD1 (6 bases). The germline CDR1 and CDR2 sequences are LGHDT and YNNKEL (reference sequence). Deletions cut 5 bases from V and 5 bases from J, with 13 bases between. This CDR3 region has 13 residues. CDR3 residues: CASSSPGHDEQYF. The CDR3 DNA follows: TGTGCCAGCAGCAGCCCGGGACACGACGAGCAGTACTTC.

The chain recombines TRBV6-1 with TRBJ2-5, with TRBD1 as a possible D gene (5 bases). The ends were cut back, 2 bases at V and 5 bases at J, with 15 bases in the middle. Per germline, CDR1 MNHNS and CDR2 SASEGT. CDR3 length: 15 residues. The CDR3 DNA reads as TGTGCCAGCAGTGAATCCCCCGGACAAGGGGAGACCCAGTACTTC. Translation: CASSESPGQGETQYF.

The chain is built from TRBV5-1 and TRBJ2-3, with 10 positions matching TRBD2. CDR1 SGHRS and CDR2 YFSETQ come from the germline V gene. Unmatched junction bases numbered 7, after V lost 9 bases and J lost 3 bases. This CDR3 region has 14 residues. The CDR3 protein is CATRSGGGTDTQYF. The CDR3 DNA is TGCGCCACCAGAAGCGGGGGGGGGACAGATACGCAGTATTTT.

In its sample, this clonotype was seen a few times. This chain connects TRBV20-1 to TRBJ2-1, with D uncertain. In germline, CDR1 is DFQATT, CDR2 SNEGSKA (reference sequence). The CDR3 sequence is 12 residues long. Between the trimmed V and J ends, which lost 7 bases and 7 bases, there was a span of 14 bases. As DNA, the CDR3 is TGCAGTGTTGTAACGGTGGGTAATGAGCAGTTCTTC. It encodes CSVVTVGNEQFF.

The V gene is TRBV6-1, the J gene TRBJ1-4, with D tentatively TRBD1 (5 bases). The CDR3 has 15 amino acids. The germline V and J ends were trimmed by 1 base and 7 bases, with 13 bases remaining between them. Germline-derived CDR1 and CDR2 are MNHNS and SASEGT. The CDR3 loop is CASSEVGTGGEKLFF. The CDR3 nucleotides are TGTGCCAGCAGTGAAGTGGGGACCGGGGGTGAAAAACTGTTTTTT.

CDR3 coding DNA: TGTGCCAGCAGCCTCCGGGCATCTGGGGCCAACGTCCTGACTTTC. Protein product: CASSLRASGANVLTF. V usage is TRBV12-3 or TRBV12-4 and J usage is TRBJ2-6; unclear D gene. Trimming stripped 6 bases from V and 1 base from J, with 10 bases between. CDR3 length: 15 residues.

The sample holds a few counts of this clonotype. V usage is TRBV12-3 or TRBV12-4 and J usage is TRBJ2-3; D possibly corresponds to TRBD2 (7 bases). The V gene lost 7 bases and the J gene lost 4 bases, with 18 bases spanning the gap. This CDR3 is 15 amino acids long. CDR3 coding DNA: TGTGCCAGCACCGCCGGGGGCGGGAGCGCAGATACGCAGTATTTT. Protein sequence: CASTAGGGSADTQYF.

The gene calls are TRBV9 and TRBJ2-1; D tentatively reads TRBD1 or TRBD2 (5 bases each). The CDR3 is made up of 17 amino acids. Germline CDR1 SGDLS, CDR2 YYNGEE. Trimming pared 0 bases from V and 0 bases from J, leaving 13 bases between. The chain's CDR3 is CASSVGSGPLSYNEQFF. DNA for the CDR3: TGTGCCAGCAGCGTAGGTTCGGGGCCTCTCTCCTACAATGAGCAGTTCTTC.

This CDR3 is CASRIQGDTQYF. CDR3 in DNA: TGCGCCAGCAGAATTCAAGGGGATACGCAGTATTTT. V and J are TRBV5-1 and TRBJ2-3; no definite D call. Between the trimmed V and J ends, which lost 5 bases and 6 bases, there was a span of 10 bases. CDR3 length equals 12 residues. The germline V gene has CDR1 SGHRS and CDR2 YFSETQ.

In this sample, this clonotype turned up once. The chain recombines TRBV10-1 with TRBJ2-2; D not certain. The CDR3 has 13 amino acids. The germline V and J ends were trimmed by 6 bases and 4 bases, with 9 bases remaining between them. CDR1 and CDR2 (germline): WNHNN, SYGVQD (reference sequence). The CDR3 nucleotides are TGCGCCAGCAGAGAGACGCGCACCGGGGAGCTGTTTTTT. Translated, it gives CASRETRTGELFF.

The table lists this clonotype with a few counts. This chain uses TRBV29-1 with TRBJ1-1; D remains ambiguous. V lost 7 bases and J 2 bases, leaving 11 bases between the germline ends. Germline V gives CDR1 SQVTM, CDR2 ANQGSEA. The CDR3 is 12 amino acids. This CDR3 is CSGLLGNTEAFF. The CDR3 bases are TGCAGCGGGCTACTGGGTAACACTGAAGCTTTCTTT.

This clonotype was seen only once. The chain employs TRBV20-1 and TRBJ2-7, with D uncertain. The CDR3 totals 15 residues. Trimming stripped 0 bases from V and 3 bases from J, with 15 bases between. Germline-derived CDR1 and CDR2 are DFQATT and SNEGSKA (reference sequence). CDR3 residues: CSARDSPAPDYEQYF. The CDR3, as DNA: TGCAGTGCTAGAGATTCTCCGGCTCCCGACTACGAGCAGTACTTC.

This clonotype has a count of ten or more. The V and J genes are TRBV5-1 and TRBJ1-6; a weak D match, TRBD1 (5 bases). Deletions cut 3 bases from V and 0 bases from J, with 10 bases between. Germline CDR1 is SGHRS and CDR2 is YFSETQ. This CDR3 comprises 16 residues. Here the CDR3 reads CASSSQGSSYNSPLHF. Here the CDR3 DNA reads TGCGCCAGCAGCTCCCAGGGTAGCTCCTATAATTCACCCCTCCACTTT. The whole variable domain, remainder taken from reference TRBV5-1 and TRBJ1-6, is KAGVTQTPRYLIKTRGQQVTLSCSPISGHRSVSWYQQTPGQGLQFLFEYFSETQRNKGNFPGRFSGRQFSNSRSEMNVSTLELGDSALYLCASSSQGSSYNSPLHFGNGTRLTVT.

This clonotype appeared a few times. The chain joins TRBV5-1 to TRBJ2-7; 12 bases match TRBD2. Per germline, CDR1 SGHRS and CDR2 YFSETQ. V shed 4 bases, J shed 4 bases, and the junction held 6 bases outside the gene matches. This CDR3 region has 15 residues. CDR3 sequence: CASSAGLAGRYEQYF. The CDR3 coding sequence is TGCGCCAGCAGCGCAGGACTAGCGGGGCGTTACGAGCAGTACTTC.

The chain carries TRBV29-1 and TRBJ2-1, with 8 bases that match TRBD2. CDR1 is SQVTM and CDR2 is ANQGSEA in the germline V gene. This CDR3 is 13 amino acids long. Unmatched junction bases numbered 9, after V lost 5 bases and J lost 9 bases. For the CDR3, the DNA is TGCAGCGTTACCCGGGGGGGGGTCGGTGAGCAGTTCTTC. Protein sequence: CSVTRGGVGEQFF.

This clonotype was detected a few times. The chain combines TRBV20-1 with TRBJ2-7; D gene uncertain. The CDR3 loop spans 13 amino acids. V lost 5 bases, J lost 5 bases, and 16 bases lay in between. In germline, CDR1 is DFQATT, CDR2 SNEGSKA (reference sequence). For the CDR3, the DNA is TGCAGTGCTTTGGCGGCCTCTCTGGACGAGCAGTACTTC. This sequence encodes CSALAASLDEQYF.